One and the same sample provided the 12 T cell receptor beta chains below, sequenced in a study of blood T cells in healthy people across ages. A second PCR, run for about 6 to 11 cycles, used a sample-barcoded 5' primer plus a J-beta primer mix. MiXCR was run by TCRdb on the 5' RACE reads, yielding one entry per CDR3 protein. The sample consists of approximately 800,000 distinct CDR3 sequences, around 24% of them appearing once. In addition, the sample was reused for a study of T cells of mothers and their children.

Sample: blood. These receptor sequences come from a boy between 10 and 17 years old in good health.

This clonotype was recorded once. CDR3 region: CASSSTYTDTQYF. The CDR3 nucleotides are TGTGCCAGCAGCTCTACATACACAGATACGCAGTATTTT. The V and J genes are TRBV7-3 and TRBJ2-3; D gene uncertain. V was clipped by 4 bases and J by 2 bases, with 7 bases between them. This CDR3 is built from 13 residues. Germline V gives CDR1 SGHTA, CDR2 FQGTGA. The variable domain in full, completed from reference TRBV7-3 and TRBJ2-3, reads GAGVSQTPSNKVTEKGKYVELRCDPISGHTALYWYRQSLGQGPEFLIYFQGTGAADDSGLPNDRFFAVRPEGSVSTLKIQRTERGDSAVYLCASSSTYTDTQYFGPGTRLTVL.

The rearrangement uses TRBV6-1 and TRBJ2-5; 7 nucleotides align to TRBD1. The V gene's germline CDR1 is MNHNS and CDR2 SASEGT. The V and J ends lost 8 bases and 6 bases, in that order; junction bases with no gene match: 15. The CDR3 sequence is 15 residues long. This chain's CDR3 is CASSDSSQGWKTQYF. Written as DNA, the CDR3 is TGTGCCAGCTCAGACTCTTCACAGGGGTGGAAGACCCAGTACTTC.

The chain has TRBV7-7 and TRBJ1-1, with 9 bases lining up with TRBD1. Germline V gene sequence: CDR1 SSHAT, CDR2 FNYEAQ (reference sequence). There are 17 residues in the CDR3. Germline trimming cut 5 bases from V and 6 bases from J; bases unmatched to any gene: 16. The CDR3 loop is CASSELRDRALNAEAFF. The CDR3 region has the DNA TGTGCCAGCAGCGAACTCCGGGACAGGGCTCTTAACGCTGAAGCTTTCTTT.

This clonotype has more than one count but fewer than ten. The gene calls are TRBV25-1 and TRBJ2-6; D could derive from TRBD1 or TRBD2 (5 bases each). Per germline, CDR1 MGHDK and CDR2 SYGVNS. The V end lost 4 bases, the J end lost 8 bases, and 15 bases lay between the germline ends. The CDR3 consists of 15 residues. CDR3: CASSAFKGTPNVLTF. The DNA of the CDR3 is TGTGCCAGCAGTGCTTTCAAGGGGACGCCCAACGTCCTGACTTTC.

The chain is built from TRBV13 and TRBJ2-7; D ambiguous. V was shortened by 1 base and J by 0 bases, with 10 bases between the two germline ends. Germline V gene data show CDR1 as PRHDT and CDR2 as FYEKMQ (reference sequence). This CDR3 spans 15 amino acids. The CDR3 protein is CASSLDVAPSYEQYF. CDR3 coding DNA: TGTGCCAGCAGCTTAGATGTTGCCCCCTCCTACGAGCAGTACTTC.

This chain connects TRBV6-1 to TRBJ1-6, with a tentative D call TRBD1 (5 bases). Germline CDR1 and CDR2: MNHNS and SASEGT. V dropped 5 bases and J dropped 6 bases, with 17 bases sitting between them. This CDR3 has 16 residues. CDR3 loop: CASSKRPRDSNSPLHF. CDR3 DNA: TGTGCCAGCAGTAAACGCCCCAGGGATTCTAATTCACCCCTCCACTTT.

The rearrangement links TRBV4-1 to TRBJ2-1; 7 nucleotides agree with TRBD2. This CDR3 has 13 residues. Germline lookup yields CDR1 MGHRA and CDR2 YSYEKL. J gave up 7 bases and V 4 bases, and 4 bases lay outside the gene matches. CDR3 loop: CASSPTSVNEQFF. The CDR3, as DNA: TGCGCCAGCAGCCCCACTAGCGTGAATGAGCAGTTCTTC.

A few counts support this clonotype. The chain combines TRBV12-3 or TRBV12-4 with TRBJ1-3, with unresolved D. The CDR3 runs 11 residues. V was cut by 8 bases and J by 4 bases, with 6 bases left in between. This CDR3 reads CASGKGNTIYF. DNA of the CDR3: TGTGCCAGCGGAAAAGGAAACACCATATATTTT.

This clonotype was counted between two and nine times. The chain carries TRBV5-1 and TRBJ2-5, with D maybe TRBD2 (7 bases). Trimming removed 4 bases at V and 5 bases at J, with 24 bases between. The CDR3 loop spans 17 amino acids. CDR1 is SGHRS, CDR2 YFSETQ, per germline. The CDR3 bases are TGCGCCAGCAGCCTCCGTAGCCTGGGGGGGGGCGTTGAGACCCAGTACTTC. Protein: CASSLRSLGGGVETQYF. Variable domain in full (rest from reference TRBV5-1 and TRBJ2-5): KAGVTQTPRYLIKTRGQQVTLSCSPISGHRSVSWYQQTPGQGLQFLFEYFSETQRNKGNFPGRFSGRQFSNSRSEMNVSTLELGDSALYLCASSLRSLGGGVETQYFGPGTRLLVL.

J is TRBJ1-1 and V is TRBV7-2; 11 bases line up with TRBD1. Per the germline V gene, CDR1 is SGHTA and CDR2 is FQGNSA. V lost 5 bases to trimming and J lost 6 bases; unmatched junction nucleotides: 11. The CDR3 has 16 residues. CDR3: CASSRGTGGNTAEAFF. Here the CDR3 DNA reads TGTGCCAGCAGCCGCGGGACAGGGGGAAATACCGCTGAAGCTTTCTTT.

CDR3 sequence reads: CAISDIRDTEAFF. CDR3 DNA: TGTGCCATCAGTGATATCCGAGACACTGAAGCTTTCTTT. The genes are TRBV10-3 and TRBJ1-1; D is undetermined. V was pared by 3 bases and J by 3 bases, with 8 bases between. The CDR3 is 13 amino acids. The germline V gene encodes CDR1 ENHRY and CDR2 SYGVKD.

This clonotype was observed a few times. The chain links TRBV5-1 to TRBJ2-5; 7 nucleotides agree with TRBD1. This CDR3 contains 16 residues. Germline CDR1 SGHRS, CDR2 YFSETQ. The V and J ends lost 5 bases and 2 bases, in that order; junction bases with no gene match: 12. CDR3 residues: CASRSHQTGPQETQYF. CDR3 sequence (DNA): TGCGCCAGCAGGTCGCACCAGACAGGGCCTCAAGAGACCCAGTACTTC.